The 12 T cell receptor beta chains below all came from one sample that was sequenced in a study of blood T cell repertoires in COVID-19. The data were produced by immunoSEQ multiplex PCR, yet TCRdb's version contains in-frame clones alone and is incomplete. The table records roughly 200,000 clones, around 84% of them present only once. Sample: peripheral blood. Every receptor here comes from an elderly woman with active or convalescent COVID-19.

The genes are TRBV7-9 and TRBJ2-1, with D maybe TRBD1 (6 bases). With 5 bases removed from V and 5 bases from J, the gap between germline ends came to 16 bases. The germline V gene encodes CDR1 SEHNR and CDR2 FQNEAQ (reference sequence). The CDR3 is made up of 15 amino acids. Written as DNA, the CDR3 is TGTGCCAGCAGCGCGCAGGGGAGAGAGGACAATGAGCAGTTCTTC. Protein sequence: CASSAQGREDNEQFF.

The CDR3 sequence is CAISVGGGETQYF. The CDR3 DNA sequence: TGTGCCATCAGTGTGGGCGGAGGTGAGACCCAGTACTTC. The chain uses TRBV10-3 and TRBJ2-5; TRBD2 might be the D (5 bases). The germline V gene encodes CDR1 ENHRY and CDR2 SYGVKD. This CDR3 is built from 13 residues. Trimming took off 4 bases at V and 5 bases at J, with 11 bases between the two ends.

The rearrangement links TRBV9 to TRBJ1-1, with TRBD1 as a possible D gene (6 bases). The V gene lost 4 bases and the J gene lost 3 bases, with 10 bases spanning the gap. Looked up from germline, CDR1 is SGDLS and CDR2 is YYNGEE. The CDR3 is 13 amino acids. CDR3 sequence reads: CASSRRQDTEAFF. The DNA of the CDR3 is TGTGCCAGCAGCCGTCGACAGGACACTGAAGCTTTCTTT. Full variable domain (missing parts from reference TRBV9 and TRBJ1-1): DSGVTQTPKHLITATGQRVTLRCSPRSGDLSVYWYQQSLDQGLQFLIQYYNGEERAKGNILERFSAQQFPDLHSELNLSSLELGDSALYFCASSRRQDTEAFFGQGTRLTVV.

CDR3 sequence: CASRRTGASTQYF. In nucleotides, the CDR3 is TGTGCCAGTAGACGGACAGGGGCCTCTACCCAGTACTTC. This rearrangement joins TRBV19 to TRBJ2-5, with 9 positions matching TRBD1. The CDR3 spans 13 residues. Germline V CDR1 and CDR2: LNHDA, SQIVND (reference sequence). Trimming cost V 6 bases and J 8 bases; bases outside gene matches: 7.

V gene TRBV27 combines with J gene TRBJ1-6, with 9 bases identical to TRBD1. The V and J ends lost 4 bases and 7 bases, in that order; junction bases with no gene match: 11. The CDR3 loop spans 17 amino acids. Germline lookup yields CDR1 MNHEY and CDR2 SMNVEV (reference sequence). The CDR3 protein is CASSWLSRTGANSPLHF. DNA for the CDR3: TGTGCCAGCAGTTGGCTCTCCAGGACAGGGGCCAATTCACCCCTCCACTTT.

The chain recombines TRBV12-3 or TRBV12-4 with TRBJ2-2, with 8 bases matching TRBD2. V dropped 6 bases and J dropped 4; count of bases not matched to a gene: 1. This CDR3 region has 13 residues. CDR3 loop: CASSTSGTGELFF. The DNA for the CDR3 is TGTGCCAGCAGCACTAGCGGCACCGGGGAGCTGTTTTTT.

The V gene is TRBV12-1, the J gene TRBJ2-7; the table's D call TRBD1 went unverified against the DNA. TRBV12-1 is shown as a pseudogene. The CDR3 consists of 15 residues. CDR3 sequence reads: CASSFRGPVTYEQYF. CDR3 coding DNA: TGTGCCAGCAGCTTTAGGGGGCCAGTTACCTACGAGCAGTACTTC.

This chain links TRBV5-4 with TRBJ1-2; maybe TRBD1 (5 bases). The V end was cut by 3 bases, the J end by 0 bases, with 9 bases between. This CDR3 contains 14 residues. Germline assignment: CDR1 SGHNT and CDR2 YYREEE (reference sequence). The CDR3 DNA is TGTGCCAGCAGCTCCCCAGGGACTAACTATGGCTACACCTTC. Translation: CASSSPGTNYGYTF.

This clone was picked up a small number of times. Within the sample, other DNA sequences also encode this same CDR3. CDR3 sequence reads: CASSVGQQETQYF. Written as DNA, the CDR3 is TGTGCCAGCAGCGTAGGACAGCAAGAGACCCAGTACTTC. V and J are TRBV9 and TRBJ2-5; weak D call: TRBD1 (5 bases). Germline lookup yields CDR1 SGDLS and CDR2 YYNGEE. V was shortened by 0 bases and J by 2 bases, with 5 bases between the two germline ends. There are 13 residues in the CDR3.

The chain has TRBV5-1 and TRBJ2-7, with TRBD1 matching 8 bases. In germline, CDR1 is SGHRS, CDR2 YFSETQ. V lost 4 bases to trimming and J lost 5 bases; unmatched junction nucleotides: 14. The CDR3 has 16 amino acids. The CDR3: CASSGITGGKADEQYF. Written as DNA, the CDR3 is TGCGCCAGCAGCGGGATTACAGGGGGTAAAGCGGACGAGCAGTACTTC.

The V gene is TRBV10-3, the J gene TRBJ2-7; the D is unclear. The CDR3 totals 13 residues. Germline CDR1 reads ENHRY; CDR2 reads SYGVKD. V was cut by 2 bases and J by 5 bases, with 10 bases left in between. This CDR3 reads CAISETGWDEQYF. CDR3 bases: TGTGCCATCAGTGAGACGGGTTGGGACGAGCAGTACTTC.

The chain combines TRBV5-4 with TRBJ1-4; TRBD1 might be the D (6 bases). The CDR3 loop spans 14 amino acids. From germline, CDR1 is SGHNT and CDR2 YYREEE (reference sequence). V lost 4 bases, J lost 3 bases, and 10 bases lay in between. CDR3 coding DNA: TGTGCCAGCAGCCGTAGACAGGCTAATGAAAAACTGTTTTTT. Translating it yields CASSRRQANEKLFF.